The sample holds a few counts of the clone carrying this TCR beta chain. The antigen remains unidentified. The data belong to a study of beta chain features in type 1 diabetes. Study-level information: No patient-donor differences in age, gender, total cells or subset yield.

Trimming took 1 base from V and 3 from J; bases not matched to a gene: 0. The CDR3 totals 13 residues. CDR1 is SGHDT and CDR2 is YYEEEE in the germline V gene. Isolated RNA was reverse transcribed in full, so expressed TCRB transcripts were sequenced. The method was immunoSEQ multiplex PCR; TCRdb's version includes in-frame clones alone and lacks a portion of them. Among over 150,000 clones listed, around 8% were seen once. Whole-study results and caveats: TCRB repertoires of naive, central memory and Treg cells appeared more similar among patients than among healthy donors.

The source of this sequence is a man aged 18 to 29 in good health. Sequences were obtained from central memory CD4+ T cells from blood. The chain couples TRBV5-6 to TRBJ2-5, with 7 bases matching TRBD2. CDR3 residues: CASSLTSEETQYF. Written as DNA, the CDR3 is TGTGCCAGCAGCTTGACTAGCGAAGAGACCCAGTACTTC.